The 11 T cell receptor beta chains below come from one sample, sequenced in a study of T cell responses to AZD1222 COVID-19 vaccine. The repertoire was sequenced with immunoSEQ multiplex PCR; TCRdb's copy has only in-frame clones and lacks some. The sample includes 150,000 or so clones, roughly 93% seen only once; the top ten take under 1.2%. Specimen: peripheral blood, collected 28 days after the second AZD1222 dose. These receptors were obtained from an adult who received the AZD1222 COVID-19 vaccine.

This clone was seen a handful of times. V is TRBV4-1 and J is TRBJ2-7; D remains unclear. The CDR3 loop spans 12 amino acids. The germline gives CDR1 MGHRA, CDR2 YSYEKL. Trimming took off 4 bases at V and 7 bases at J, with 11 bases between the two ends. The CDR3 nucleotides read TGCGCCAGCAGCCTTATTACCGGGGAGCAGTACTTC. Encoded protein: CASSLITGEQYF.

CDR3 sequence (DNA): TGTGCCAGCGGCGTCGCAGGGGCGCGGGGCTACACCTTC. Protein: CASGVAGARGYTF. The chain carries TRBV27 and TRBJ1-2; maybe TRBD1 (6 bases). V lost 8 bases and J 8 bases, leaving 18 bases between the germline ends. The germline gives CDR1 MNHEY, CDR2 SMNVEV (reference sequence). This CDR3 region has 13 residues.

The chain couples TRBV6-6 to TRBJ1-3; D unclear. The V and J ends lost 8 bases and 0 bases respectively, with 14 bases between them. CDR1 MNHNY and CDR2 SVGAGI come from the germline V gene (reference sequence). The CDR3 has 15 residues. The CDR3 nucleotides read TGTGCCAGCGCCCTTGCGGGATACTCTGGAAACACCATATATTTT. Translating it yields CASALAGYSGNTIYF.

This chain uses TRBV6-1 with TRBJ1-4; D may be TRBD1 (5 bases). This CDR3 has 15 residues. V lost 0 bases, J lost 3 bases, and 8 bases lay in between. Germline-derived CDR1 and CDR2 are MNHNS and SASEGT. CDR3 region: CASSEAGAANEKLFF. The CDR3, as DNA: TGTGCCAGCAGTGAAGCCGGGGCGGCTAATGAAAAACTGTTTTTT.

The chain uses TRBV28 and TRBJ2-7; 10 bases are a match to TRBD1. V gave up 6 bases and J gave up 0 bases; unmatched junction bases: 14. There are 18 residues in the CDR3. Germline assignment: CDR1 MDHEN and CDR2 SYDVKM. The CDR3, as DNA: TGTGCCAGCAGGTTCGCGGGACAGGGGACATCTCCCTCCTACGAGCAGTACTTC. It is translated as CASRFAGQGTSPSYEQYF. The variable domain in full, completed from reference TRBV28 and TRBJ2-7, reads DVKVTQSSRYLVKRTGEKVFLECVQDMDHENMFWYRQDPGLGLRLIYFSYDVKMKEKGDIPEGYSVSREKKERFSLILESASTNQTSMYLCASRFAGQGTSPSYEQYFGPGTRLTVT.

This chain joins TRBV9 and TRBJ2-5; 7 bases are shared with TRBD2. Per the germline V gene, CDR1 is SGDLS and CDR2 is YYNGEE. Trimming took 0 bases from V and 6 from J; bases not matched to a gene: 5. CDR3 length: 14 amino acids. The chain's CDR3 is CASSVDTGRKTQYF. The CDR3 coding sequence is TGTGCCAGCAGCGTAGATACCGGGAGGAAGACCCAGTACTTC.

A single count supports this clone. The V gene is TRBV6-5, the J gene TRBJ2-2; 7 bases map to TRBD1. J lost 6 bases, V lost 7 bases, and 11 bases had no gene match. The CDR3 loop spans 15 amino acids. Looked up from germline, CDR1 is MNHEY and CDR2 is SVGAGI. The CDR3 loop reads CASTEAGGGPGELFF. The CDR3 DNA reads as TGTGCCAGCACCGAGGCAGGGGGTGGGCCCGGGGAGCTGTTTTTT.

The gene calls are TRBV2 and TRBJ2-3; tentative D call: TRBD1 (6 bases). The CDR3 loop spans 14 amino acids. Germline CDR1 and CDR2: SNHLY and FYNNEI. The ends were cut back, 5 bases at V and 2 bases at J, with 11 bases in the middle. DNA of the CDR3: TGTGCCAGCAGTCCGGACAGCTACACAGATACGCAGTATTTT. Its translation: CASSPDSYTDTQYF.

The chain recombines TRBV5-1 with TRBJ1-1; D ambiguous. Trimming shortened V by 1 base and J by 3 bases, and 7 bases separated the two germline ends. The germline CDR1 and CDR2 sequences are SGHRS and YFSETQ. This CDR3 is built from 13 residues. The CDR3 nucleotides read TGCGCCAGCAGCTTGCGGGGAGACACTGAAGCTTTCTTT. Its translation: CASSLRGDTEAFF.

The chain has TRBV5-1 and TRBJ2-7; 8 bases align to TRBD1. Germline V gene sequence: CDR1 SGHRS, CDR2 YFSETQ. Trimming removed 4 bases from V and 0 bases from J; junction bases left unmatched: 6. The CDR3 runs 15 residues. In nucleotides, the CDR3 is TGCGCCAGCAGCACCCCGGGACAGGTCTCCTACGAGCAGTACTTC. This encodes CASSTPGQVSYEQYF.

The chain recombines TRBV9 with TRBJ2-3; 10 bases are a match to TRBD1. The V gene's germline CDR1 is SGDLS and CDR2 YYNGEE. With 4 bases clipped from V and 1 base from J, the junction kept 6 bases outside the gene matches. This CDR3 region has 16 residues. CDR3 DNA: TGTGCCAGCAGCCCCCGGGACAGGGGAGGCACAGATACGCAGTATTTT. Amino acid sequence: CASSPRDRGGTDTQYF.